Below, 14 T cell receptor beta chains from the same sample are listed, as sequenced in a study of cytomegalovirus exposure and HLA in healthy donors. The primer mix had 60 Vbeta and 13 Jbeta primers. The table came from immunoSEQ multiplex PCR; TCRdb's copy has only in-frame clones and leaves some out. The data show roughly 81,000 clones, about three quarters seen once. The sequencing input was PBMCs. These receptor sequences come from a boy younger than 18 in good health and CMV-seronegative.

This rearrangement joins TRBV30 to TRBJ2-7; D may be TRBD1 (8 bases). The germline V gene encodes CDR1 GTSNPN and CDR2 SVGIG (reference sequence). There are 14 residues in the CDR3. V gave up 6 bases and J gave up 5 bases, with 20 bases separating them. In DNA, the CDR3 is TGTGCCTGTCACAGGGGGAGGGTGTCCCACGAGCAGTACTTC. Encoded protein: CACHRGRVSHEQYF. The whole variable domain, filled in from reference TRBV30 and TRBJ2-7, reads SQTIHQWPATLVQPVGSPLSLECTVEGTSNPNLYWYRQAAGRGLQLLFYSVGIGQISSEVPQNLSASRPQDRQFILSSKKLLLSDSGFYLCACHRGRVSHEQYFGPGTRLTVT.

The chain joins TRBV30 to TRBJ2-1; weak D call: TRBD1 (5 bases). Trimming cost V 4 bases and J 0 bases, with 13 bases left between them. The germline gives CDR1 GTSNPN, CDR2 SVGIG (reference sequence). There are 15 residues in the CDR3. CDR3 sequence reads: CAWNRKGPSYNEQFF. For the CDR3, the DNA is TGTGCCTGGAACCGAAAGGGGCCCTCCTACAATGAGCAGTTCTTC.

The V call is TRBV30, the J call TRBJ2-3; no definite D call. V was clipped by 4 bases and J by 2 bases, with 13 bases between them. CDR1 and CDR2 from the germline V gene are GTSNPN and SVGIG (reference sequence). This CDR3 has 14 amino acids. The CDR3 DNA is TGTGCCTGGACCCCCCTCGGTTACACAGATACGCAGTATTTT. Translated: CAWTPLGYTDTQYF.

V is TRBV19 and J is TRBJ2-2, with D possibly being TRBD2 (5 bases). Trimming removed 6 bases at V and 5 bases at J, with 10 bases between. The CDR3 runs 13 residues. The germline V gene encodes CDR1 LNHDA and CDR2 SQIVND (reference sequence). The CDR3 DNA follows: TGTGCCAGTAGAGATAGCGAAACCGGGGAGCTGTTTTTT. It codes for CASRDSETGELFF. Complete variable domain (other parts from reference TRBV19 and TRBJ2-2): DGGITQSPKYLFRKEGQNVTLSCEQNLNHDAMYWYRQDPGQGLRLIYYSQIVNDFQKGDIAEGYSVSREKKESFPLTVTSAQKNPTAFYLCASRDSETGELFFGEGSRLTVL.

V and J are TRBV29-1 and TRBJ2-6, with 8 positions matching TRBD1. Germline trimming cut 7 bases from V and 1 base from J; bases unmatched to any gene: 9. CDR3 length: 16 residues. In germline, CDR1 is SQVTM, CDR2 ANQGSEA. This CDR3 is CSARTGRGSGANVLTF. CDR3 DNA: TGCAGCGCCCGGACAGGGAGAGGTTCTGGGGCCAACGTCCTGACTTTC.

The V and J genes are TRBV7-9 and TRBJ1-2; D unresolved. This CDR3 region has 12 residues. V was shortened by 0 bases and J by 8 bases, with 7 bases between the two germline ends. CDR1 SEHNR and CDR2 FQNEAQ come from the germline V gene (reference sequence). The CDR3: CASSLAREGYTF. CDR3 DNA: TGTGCCAGCAGCTTAGCGAGGGAGGGCTACACCTTC.

The chain uses TRBV29-1 and TRBJ1-1; 8 nucleotides agree with TRBD1. Per germline, CDR1 SQVTM and CDR2 ANQGSEA. CDR3 length: 15 amino acids. The ends lost 1 base at V and 5 bases at J; junction bases unmatched: 9. The CDR3 nucleotides are TGCAGCGTTGAAGGCCAGGGGGCGCTGGGGACTGAAGCTTTCTTT. Encoded protein: CSVEGQGALGTEAFF.

The gene calls are TRBV2 and TRBJ2-1; the D gene is possibly TRBD1 (7 bases). V was trimmed by 3 bases and J by 6 bases, leaving 12 bases between them. Germline CDR1 is SNHLY and CDR2 is FYNNEI. This CDR3 spans 14 amino acids. CDR3 protein: CASSDYRGGNEQFF. CDR3 DNA sequence: TGTGCCAGCAGTGACTACAGGGGAGGCAATGAGCAGTTCTTC.

This clone was seen only once. This chain links TRBV18 with TRBJ1-6; D gene uncertain. Germline V gene data show CDR1 as KGHSH and CDR2 as LQKENI. This CDR3 has 15 amino acids. The ends were cut back, 1 base at V and 7 bases at J, with 11 bases in the middle. CDR3 DNA: TGTGCCAGCTCACCACTTGTGAGTGAAAATTCACCCCTCCACTTT. It encodes CASSPLVSENSPLHF.

CDR3 nucleotide sequence: TGTGCCACCAGCAGGCGACAGGGAAGCACTGAAGCTTTCTTT. Translated, it gives CATSRRQGSTEAFF. The chain carries TRBV15 and TRBJ1-1; TRBD1 agrees at 7 bases. The CDR3 is 14 residues long. V was pared by 3 bases and J by 4 bases, with 5 bases of the junction left unmatched. Germline V lookup: CDR1 LNHNV, CDR2 YYDKDF (reference sequence).

This chain connects TRBV30 to TRBJ1-3; a weak D match, TRBD1 (6 bases). Per the germline V gene, CDR1 is GTSNPN and CDR2 is SVGIG (reference sequence). V lost 3 bases and J lost 5, with 23 bases in between. This CDR3 has 17 residues. Here the CDR3 DNA reads TGTGCCTGGAGCACCAAGGGGATCGACAGGCACAGAAACACCATATATTTT. This translates into CAWSTKGIDRHRNTIYF.

The CDR3 here is CATSEQGPGYEQYF. The CDR3 DNA sequence: TGTGCCACCAGCGAACAGGGCCCAGGATACGAGCAGTACTTC. The chain couples TRBV15 to TRBJ2-7, with D tentatively TRBD1 (6 bases). This CDR3 comprises 14 residues. Germline lookup yields CDR1 LNHNV and CDR2 YYDKDF (reference sequence). The ends were cut back, 5 bases at V and 4 bases at J, with 15 bases in the middle.

The J gene is TRBJ1-1, the V gene TRBV29-1, with D possibly being TRBD1 (6 bases). With 4 bases removed from V and 1 base from J, the gap between germline ends came to 16 bases. The germline V gene encodes CDR1 SQVTM and CDR2 ANQGSEA. This CDR3 contains 15 residues. In DNA, the CDR3 is TGCAGCGTTGCCTCCGTTGGGGGCAGGAACACTGAAGCTTTCTTT. Its protein product is CSVASVGGRNTEAFF.

This chain connects TRBV19 to TRBJ1-5; 9 bases match TRBD1. The CDR3 runs 13 residues. In germline, CDR1 is LNHDA, CDR2 SQIVND (reference sequence). After removal of 10 bases from V and 6 bases from J, the junction contained 7 bases not matched to a gene. The CDR3 region is CAIAGQGSQPQHF. In DNA, the CDR3 is TGTGCCATCGCTGGACAGGGGAGTCAGCCCCAGCATTTT.